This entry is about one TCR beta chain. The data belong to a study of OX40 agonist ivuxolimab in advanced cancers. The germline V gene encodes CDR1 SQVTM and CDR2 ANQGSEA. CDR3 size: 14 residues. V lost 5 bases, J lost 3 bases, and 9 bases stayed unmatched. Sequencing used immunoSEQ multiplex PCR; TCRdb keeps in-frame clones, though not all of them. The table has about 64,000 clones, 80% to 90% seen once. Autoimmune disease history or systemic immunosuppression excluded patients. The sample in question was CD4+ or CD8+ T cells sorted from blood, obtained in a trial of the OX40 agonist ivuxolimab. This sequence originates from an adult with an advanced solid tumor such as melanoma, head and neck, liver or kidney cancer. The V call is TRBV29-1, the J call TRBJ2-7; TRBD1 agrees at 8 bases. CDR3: CSVLSGTGDYEQYF. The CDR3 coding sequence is TGCAGCGTTCTATCCGGGACAGGCGACTACGAGCAGTACTTC.